A selection of T cell receptor beta chains follows, all from one sample in a study of OX40 agonist ivuxolimab in advanced cancers. Clones were sequenced by immunoSEQ multiplex PCR, and TCRdb holds only the in-frame ones, with some missing. The table includes tens of thousands of clones, about 88% detected once. Specimen: CD4+ or CD8+ T cells sorted from blood, collected in a trial of the OX40 agonist ivuxolimab. Source of these receptors: an adult with an advanced solid tumor such as melanoma, head and neck, liver or kidney cancer. Each CDR3 is given with its conserved first and last residue. A D gene is named only where the DNA matches it firmly. Some rows have no size entry. The others give once, few or many, or a class for an expanded clone.

clone_size: -
d_call: -
j_call: TRBJ2-7
v_call: TRBV6-5
cdr3_length: 15
cdr3_nt: TGTGCCAGCAGTTACCCTAATAGGGGGACTTACGAGCAGTACTTC
cdr3_aa: CASSYPNRGTYEQYF

clone_size: once
d_call: TRBD1
j_call: TRBJ1-1
v_call: TRBV5-1
cdr3_length: 14
cdr3_nt: TGCGCCAGCAGCCCCTGGACAGGGAACACTGAAGCTTTCTTT
cdr3_aa: CASSPWTGNTEAFF

clone_size: -
d_call: TRBD1
j_call: TRBJ2-5
v_call: TRBV18
cdr3_length: 17
cdr3_nt: TGTGCCAGCTCACCCAACTCAGGGGGCAATGATGAGGAGACCCAGTACTTC
cdr3_aa: CASSPNSGGNDEETQYF

clone_size: -
d_call: TRBD2
j_call: TRBJ2-1
v_call: TRBV6-1
cdr3_length: 16
cdr3_nt: TGTGCCAGCAGTAAAGGACTAGCGGGAGTTGACAATGAGCAGTTCTTC
cdr3_aa: CASSKGLAGVDNEQFF

clone_size: -
d_call: TRBD1
j_call: TRBJ1-4
v_call: TRBV19
cdr3_length: 14
cdr3_nt: TGTGCCAGTAGTATTGGGGACAGGCATGAAAAACTGTTTTTT
cdr3_aa: CASSIGDRHEKLFF

clone_size: -
d_call: -
j_call: TRBJ1-3
v_call: TRBV19
cdr3_length: 15
cdr3_nt: TGTGCCAGTAGAAATGACAGGTACTCTGGAAACACCATATATTTT
cdr3_aa: CASRNDRYSGNTIYF

clone_size: -
d_call: -
j_call: TRBJ2-5
v_call: TRBV2
cdr3_length: 13
cdr3_nt: TGTGCCAGCAGTGAAGAACAGACGGAGACCCAGTACTTC
cdr3_aa: CASSEEQTETQYF

clone_size: -
d_call: -
j_call: TRBJ1-5
v_call: TRBV27
cdr3_length: 15
cdr3_nt: TGTGCCAGCAGTTCCGAGGGCGCTGGCAATCAGCCCCAGCATTTT
cdr3_aa: CASSSEGAGNQPQHF

clone_size: -
d_call: TRBD1
j_call: TRBJ1-1
v_call: TRBV2
cdr3_length: 11
cdr3_nt: TGTGCCAGCAGTGTTCGACAGGGTGCTTTCTTT
cdr3_aa: CASSVRQGAFF

clone_size: -
d_call: TRBD1
j_call: TRBJ1-1
v_call: TRBV29-1
cdr3_length: 14
cdr3_nt: TGCAGCGTTGGGAACCGACAGGGAGGGACTGAAGCTTTCTTT
cdr3_aa: CSVGNRQGGTEAFF

clone_size: once
d_call: -
j_call: TRBJ1-5
v_call: TRBV7-2
cdr3_length: 13
cdr3_nt: TGTGCCAGCAGCTTAAATGAGAATCAGCCCCAGCATTTT
cdr3_aa: CASSLNENQPQHF

clone_size: -
d_call: TRBD1
j_call: TRBJ2-7
v_call: TRBV4-3
cdr3_length: 15
cdr3_nt: TGCGCCAGCAGCCAAGGAGTGACAGGGATCTACGAGCAGTACTTC
cdr3_aa: CASSQGVTGIYEQYF

clone_size: -
d_call: -
j_call: TRBJ2-6
v_call: TRBV1
cdr3_length: 13
cdr3_nt: TGCACCAGCAGTACTGATCGGGCCAACGTCCTGACTTTC
cdr3_aa: CTSSTDRANVLTF

clone_size: -
d_call: -
j_call: TRBJ1-5
v_call: TRBV28
cdr3_length: 14
cdr3_nt: TGTGCCAGCAGTTCAGCCGGACACAACTGGCCCCAGCATTTT
cdr3_aa: CASSSAGHNWPQHF

clone_size: -
d_call: -
j_call: TRBJ2-2
v_call: TRBV7-8
cdr3_length: 16
cdr3_nt: TGTGCCAGCAGCTTAGCCGGGGACTGGAACACCGGGGAGCTGTTTTTT
cdr3_aa: CASSLAGDWNTGELFF

clone_size: -
d_call: -
j_call: TRBJ2-7
v_call: TRBV19
cdr3_length: 14
cdr3_nt: TGTGCCACCTCGTCGGGGGTAATGGCCTACGAGCAGTACTTC
cdr3_aa: CATSSGVMAYEQYF

clone_size: -
d_call: TRBD2
j_call: TRBJ2-7
v_call: TRBV29-1
cdr3_length: 14
cdr3_nt: TGCAGCGTTCTGGGGACTAGCGGGAGCTACGAGCAGTACTTC
cdr3_aa: CSVLGTSGSYEQYF

clone_size: -
d_call: TRBD1
j_call: TRBJ2-7
v_call: TRBV11-1
cdr3_length: 14
cdr3_nt: TGTGCCAGCAGCACGACAGGGGGTGCGTACGAGCAGTACTTC
cdr3_aa: CASSTTGGAYEQYF

clone_size: few
d_call: -
j_call: TRBJ1-4
v_call: TRBV6-5
cdr3_length: 12
cdr3_nt: TGTGCCAGCAACCTTGTAAATGAAAAACTGTTTTTT
cdr3_aa: CASNLVNEKLFF

clone_size: -
d_call: TRBD1
j_call: TRBJ1-3
v_call: TRBV5-4
cdr3_length: 14
cdr3_nt: TGTGCCAGCAGCTTGCAGGGGGCAAGAAACACCATATATTTT
cdr3_aa: CASSLQGARNTIYF